Each of the 27 T cell receptor beta chains below was sequenced from the same sample in a study of T cells in Graves' hyperthyroidism and ophthalmopathy. RNA transcripts served as the template for amplifying TCR beta CDR3 regions. HTBI primers were used for first-round RT-PCR of the TCR CDR3. TCRdb re-analysed the multiplex PCR reads in MiXCR, keeping a single row per CDR3 protein. The top ten hold less than 85% of the sample, which has about 400,000 distinct CDR3 sequences, 20% to 25% seen once. Sequenced material: blood. Receptors originate from a man between 50 and 59 years old with Graves' hyperthyroidism.

The V call is TRBV5-6, the J call TRBJ1-6; D gene ambiguous. V gave up 2 bases and J gave up 9 bases, with 6 bases separating them. Germline V lookup: CDR1 SGHDT, CDR2 YYEEEE. The length of the CDR3 is 12 residues. This chain's CDR3 is CASSFQTSPLHF. The CDR3 nucleotides read TGTGCCAGCAGCTTTCAGACTTCACCCCTCCACTTT.

This clonotype was seen at least ten times. The chain is built from TRBV12-3 or TRBV12-4 and TRBJ2-7; D is possibly TRBD2 (6 bases). V gave up 5 bases and J gave up 6 bases, with 11 bases separating them. The CDR3 covers 12 residues. In DNA, the CDR3 is TGTGCCAGCAGTCCCGGGAGTGGCGAGCAGTACTTC. Encoded protein: CASSPGSGEQYF.

The rearrangement joins TRBV12-3 or TRBV12-4 to TRBJ2-7; 9 nucleotides align to TRBD1. J gave up 4 bases and V 5 bases, and 6 bases lay outside the gene matches. The CDR3 length is 14 residues. This chain's CDR3 is CASSPRDREYEQYF. In DNA form, the CDR3 reads TGTGCCAGCAGTCCCCGGGACAGGGAGTACGAGCAGTACTTC.

This clonotype was recorded many times. The rearrangement links TRBV11-2 to TRBJ2-1; 10 nucleotides line up with TRBD2. Germline V gene sequence: CDR1 SGHAT, CDR2 FQNNGV. The CDR3 is 15 residues long. V lost 3 bases, J lost 4 bases, and 3 bases stayed unmatched. CDR3 loop: CASSFGLAEYNEQFF. The CDR3 nucleotides are TGTGCCAGCAGCTTCGGACTAGCGGAGTACAATGAGCAGTTCTTC.

As DNA, the CDR3 is TGTGCCAGCAGTCCCCGTGGTTCGGGTAATTCACCCCTCCACTTT. Protein sequence: CASSPRGSGNSPLHF. The V call is TRBV6-1, the J call TRBJ1-6, with D unresolved. Per the germline V gene, CDR1 is MNHNS and CDR2 is SASEGT. V lost 5 bases and J lost 6, with 14 bases in between. The CDR3 runs 15 residues.

This chain joins TRBV28 and TRBJ2-7, with no clear D. Germline CDR1 is MDHEN and CDR2 is SYDVKM. This CDR3 is 14 amino acids long. The V and J ends lost 4 bases and 5 bases respectively, with 15 bases between them. CDR3 in DNA: TGTGCCAGCAGTTCCGCCGGGCCAAGGAACGAGCAGTACTTC. Translated: CASSSAGPRNEQYF.

Only a few counts were recorded for this clonotype. The rearrangement joins TRBV10-3 to TRBJ2-1, with 15 bases lining up with TRBD2. V lost 6 bases and J lost 8; bases outside the gene matches: 5. Germline V gene sequence: CDR1 ENHRY, CDR2 SYGVKD. The CDR3 length is 15 residues. Here the CDR3 DNA reads TGTGCCATCAGAGGGACTAGCGGGAGGTCGGATGAGCAGTTCTTC. This gives the protein CAIRGTSGRSDEQFF.

The V gene is TRBV20-1, the J gene TRBJ1-4, with D unclear. Germline values: CDR1 DFQATT, CDR2 SNEGSKA (reference sequence). The CDR3 runs to 13 residues. The ends were cut back, 3 bases at V and 7 bases at J, with 12 bases in the middle. CDR3 residues: CSASMPVIEKLFF. As DNA, the CDR3 is TGCAGTGCTAGTATGCCAGTGATTGAAAAACTGTTTTTT.

This clonotype was seen repeatedly, ten times or more. The chain carries TRBV2 and TRBJ1-1; TRBD1 matches at 10 bases. CDR1 is SNHLY, CDR2 FYNNEI, per germline. V was pared by 7 bases and J by 6 bases, with 2 bases of the junction left unmatched. CDR3 length equals 12 residues. CDR3 amino acids: CASKGQGAEAFF. The DNA of the CDR3 is TGTGCCAGCAAAGGACAGGGGGCTGAAGCTTTCTTT.

This clonotype was recorded a few times. The V call is TRBV11-2, the J call TRBJ2-2, with a weak D call TRBD2 (5 bases). The germline V gene encodes CDR1 SGHAT and CDR2 FQNNGV. The CDR3 runs 15 residues. Trimming left V 5 bases short and J 2 bases short, with 12 bases between. DNA of the CDR3: TGTGCCAGCAGCCCTGTCAGCGGAAACACCGGGGAGCTGTTTTTT. Its translation is CASSPVSGNTGELFF.

This sequence joins TRBV20-1 and TRBJ2-5, with TRBD1 identical over 8 bases. The ends lost 7 bases at V and 4 bases at J; junction bases unmatched: 2. Germline CDR1 is DFQATT and CDR2 is SNEGSKA (reference sequence). The CDR3 is made up of 11 amino acids. CDR3 sequence: CSGGQGETQYF. CDR3 DNA sequence: TGCAGTGGAGGACAGGGAGAGACCCAGTACTTC.

The sample holds many counts of this clonotype. The CDR3: CASRPLGQVNTEAFF. The CDR3 DNA is TGTGCCAGCAGACCTTTGGGACAGGTGAACACTGAAGCTTTCTTT. The V call is TRBV2, the J call TRBJ1-1; 8 bases are a match to TRBD1. Germline V gene sequence: CDR1 SNHLY, CDR2 FYNNEI. CDR3 length equals 15 residues. Trimming cost V 6 bases and J 0 bases; bases outside gene matches: 6.

The rearrangement links TRBV29-1 to TRBJ2-7; D perhaps matches TRBD1 (5 bases). Germline CDR1 reads SQVTM; CDR2 reads ANQGSEA. This CDR3 is 16 amino acids long. V shed 6 bases and J shed 1 base, with 22 bases lying between them. The CDR3 loop reads CSVTGKEPQGSYEQYF. The CDR3, as DNA: TGCAGCGTCACAGGTAAAGAACCCCAGGGTTCCTACGAGCAGTACTTC.

This clonotype was counted many times. V is TRBV2 and J is TRBJ2-7; D is tentatively TRBD1 or TRBD2 (5 bases each). Trimming cost V 5 bases and J 1 base, with 12 bases left between them. This CDR3 is 14 amino acids long. Germline loops: CDR1 SNHLY, CDR2 FYNNEI. The CDR3 nucleotides are TGTGCCAGCAGTCCGCGAGGGGCTTCCTACGAGCAGTACTTC. Its translation: CASSPRGASYEQYF.

This clonotype has a count of ten or more. V and J are TRBV27 and TRBJ2-7, with 8 bases matching TRBD1. Losses at the gene ends were 2 bases for V and 1 base for J; bases not matched to a gene: 10. CDR3 size: 17 residues. In germline, CDR1 is MNHEY, CDR2 SMNVEV (reference sequence). The CDR3 protein is CASSLVQGAPGSYEQYF. Written as DNA, the CDR3 is TGTGCCAGCAGTTTAGTTCAGGGGGCGCCGGGATCCTACGAGCAGTACTTC.

V is TRBV14 and J is TRBJ2-5; D tentatively reads TRBD1 or TRBD2 (5 bases each). CDR1 SGHDN and CDR2 FVKESK come from the germline V gene. V dropped 3 bases and J dropped 5 bases, with 22 bases sitting between them. The CDR3 extends over 17 amino acids. In DNA, the CDR3 is TGTGCCAGCAGCCAGTTAAGGGGATTCTCGGGGTACGAGACCCAGTACTTC. Its translation is CASSQLRGFSGYETQYF. Full variable domain (missing parts from reference TRBV14 and TRBJ2-5): EAGVTQFPSHSVIEKGQTVTLRCDPISGHDNLYWYRRVMGKEIKFLLHFVKESKQDESGMPNNRFLAERTGGTYSTLKVQPAELEDSGVYFCASSQLRGFSGYETQYFGPGTRLLVL.

Points on this clonotype: This sequence may be a read error, since a much larger clone differs from it by one base. This chain joins TRBV7-2 and TRBJ2-1; D call uncertain. The CDR3 totals 15 residues. V lost 6 bases, J lost 4 bases, and 16 bases lay in between. The germline CDR1 and CDR2 sequences are SGHTA and FQGNSA. In nucleotides, the CDR3 is TGTGCCAGCAGACCTCGCGAGTTTCTATACAATGAGCAGTTCTTC. It codes for CASRPREFLYNEQFF.

This chain uses TRBV5-1 with TRBJ1-3; no reliable D call. CDR1 is SGHRS, CDR2 YFSETQ, per germline. Trimming cost V 3 bases and J 2 bases, with 6 bases left between them. This CDR3 comprises 13 residues. The CDR3 is CASSSWPGNTIYF. CDR3 bases: TGCGCCAGCAGCTCCTGGCCTGGAAACACCATATATTTT.

This clonotype has a count of ten or more. The chain links TRBV5-1 to TRBJ1-2; D gene unclear. V lost 2 bases and J 7 bases, leaving 9 bases between the germline ends. Germline CDR1 and CDR2: SGHRS and YFSETQ. The length of the CDR3 is 12 residues. CDR3 DNA sequence: TGCGCCAGCAGCTTACAAGGAGCTGGCTACACCTTC. Protein: CASSLQGAGYTF.

The J gene is TRBJ2-3, the V gene TRBV3-1, with 11 bases aligning to TRBD2. Germline CDR1 and CDR2: LGHDT and YNNKEL (reference sequence). This CDR3 region has 19 residues. V gave up 4 bases and J gave up 2 bases; unmatched junction bases: 14. The CDR3 DNA reads TGTGCCAGCAGCCCGGGACTAGCGGAGCCCCAACCTTCCACAGATACGCAGTATTTT. Protein: CASSPGLAEPQPSTDTQYF.

The V and J genes are TRBV20-1 and TRBJ2-7; possibly TRBD2 for D (6 bases). Germline values: CDR1 DFQATT, CDR2 SNEGSKA (reference sequence). The V and J ends lost 2 bases and 3 bases respectively, with 8 bases between them. The CDR3 has 12 amino acids. DNA of the CDR3: TGCAGTGCTAGACTAGCGAGCTACGAGCAGTACTTC. Its translation is CSARLASYEQYF.

The V call is TRBV27, the J call TRBJ2-1, with D uncertain. Germline CDR1 and CDR2: MNHEY and SMNVEV (reference sequence). V dropped 3 bases and J dropped 8 bases, with 11 bases sitting between them. This CDR3 has 13 residues. As DNA, the CDR3 is TGTGCCAGCAGTTTGCGCCTTCTTGATGAGCAGTTCTTC. Translation: CASSLRLLDEQFF.

The chain is built from TRBV14 and TRBJ2-5; 8 bases agree with TRBD2. V dropped 3 bases and J dropped 6; count of bases not matched to a gene: 3. Germline lookup yields CDR1 SGHDN and CDR2 FVKESK. CDR3 size: 13 residues. In nucleotides, the CDR3 is TGTGCCAGCAGCCACGGACTAGCCCAGACCCAGTACTTC. It translates to CASSHGLAQTQYF.

The chain uses TRBV6-1 and TRBJ2-5; D might be TRBD1 or TRBD2, each matching 5 bases. Germline V CDR1 and CDR2: MNHNS, SASEGT. V was trimmed by 6 bases and J by 7 bases, leaving 18 bases between them. The CDR3 covers 14 residues. CDR3 DNA sequence: TGTGCCAGCAGGGAAATGACGGGGACGGGGACCCAGTACTTC. Amino acids: CASREMTGTGTQYF.

In its sample, this clonotype was seen many times. The V and J genes are TRBV27 and TRBJ2-3, with TRBD2 matching over 8 bases. Germline CDR1 MNHEY, CDR2 SMNVEV (reference sequence). The CDR3 has 15 residues. V was pared by 3 bases and J by 2 bases, with 4 bases of the junction left unmatched. The CDR3 region has the DNA TGTGCCAGCAGTTTCAGTAGCGGGATCACAGATACGCAGTATTTT. It specifies CASSFSSGITDTQYF.

This clonotype appeared a single time. V and J are TRBV20-1 and TRBJ1-4, with no clear D. CDR1 is DFQATT, CDR2 SNEGSKA, per germline (reference sequence). The V end lost 0 bases, the J end lost 7 bases, and 12 bases lay between the germline ends. This CDR3 is built from 14 residues. In nucleotides, the CDR3 is TGCAGTGCTAGAGATTTGGGGTCTATTGAAAAACTGTTTTTT. Translating it yields CSARDLGSIEKLFF.

This clonotype was picked up many times. The genes are TRBV7-2 and TRBJ2-7; D unclear. CDR1 SGHTA and CDR2 FQGNSA come from the germline V gene. Trimming left V 1 base short and J 4 bases short, with 17 bases between. The CDR3 extends over 16 amino acids. The chain's CDR3 is CASSLGAARIHYEQYF. The CDR3 DNA reads as TGTGCCAGCAGCTTAGGGGCGGCGCGGATACATTACGAGCAGTACTTC.